A selection of T cell receptor beta chains follows, all from one sample in a study of cytomegalovirus exposure and HLA in healthy donors. Method: immunoSEQ multiplex PCR; TCRdb's copy keeps in-frame clones and lacks some. This sample has some 170,000 clones; roughly 76% occur once, and the top ten carry around 4.7%. Specimen: PBMCs. These receptor sequences come from a young woman in good health and CMV-seropositive. Each CDR3 is given with its conserved first and last residue. The D gene is left open where the match is weak. The listing skips clone size in some rows; elsewhere it reads once, few, many or a size class.

j_gene,abundance,d_gene,v_gene,CDR3aa
TRBJ1-1,-,-,TRBV9,CASSVGTDYTEAFF
TRBJ1-2,-,-,TRBV2,CASLRGRDYGYTF
TRBJ2-7,-,TRBD2,TRBV11-2,CASSLERGDFTYEQYF
TRBJ2-2,-,-,TRBV4-3,CASSPILTGGELFF
TRBJ2-7,-,TRBD1,TRBV7-9,CASSYGQGYYEQYF
TRBJ2-1,few,TRBD1,TRBV6-4,CASSDKPGQGYNEQFF
TRBJ2-2,-,TRBD1,TRBV5-4,CASTNDRGLAPGELFF
TRBJ1-1,-,-,TRBV9,CASSEEGRKAFF
TRBJ1-1,-,-,TRBV7-3,CASSFLGGNTEAFF
TRBJ2-1,-,-,TRBV2,CASSDRGGLGHNEQFF
TRBJ1-6,-,TRBD1,TRBV5-1,CASSPRGQGDSPLHF
TRBJ2-7,-,-,TRBV7-8,CASSLGGTPYEQYF
TRBJ1-5,-,-,TRBV28,CASSIRTSGQPQHF
TRBJ2-1,-,TRBD1,TRBV2,CASSPGTGGTYNEQFF
TRBJ2-1,few,-,TRBV4-2,CASSQDSPSSYNEQFF
TRBJ2-5,-,TRBD2,TRBV10-3,CATTPIAGGQETQYF
TRBJ1-5,-,TRBD1,TRBV27,CASSTDRLNQPQHF
TRBJ2-3,-,TRBD2,TRBV28,CASRGGTPREGTDTQYF
TRBJ1-2,-,TRBD1,TRBV13,CASSLEGQGISYGYTF
TRBJ1-1,-,-,TRBV6-6,CASSLRPGITEAFF
TRBJ1-3,-,TRBD1,TRBV28,CASSLGGQGAAGNTIYF
TRBJ2-5,-,-,TRBV30,CAWTPGGPVGTQYF